This TCR beta chain was captured by sequencing in a study of blood T cells in healthy people across ages. Study outcomes and limitations: Diversity figures based on one million T cells were deemed too low. Long-lived donors had more naive CD4+ cells and higher diversity than aged donors. Donor CMV infection status was unknown, possibly confounding age-related changes in expanded clonotypes.

The use of a sample-barcoded 5' primer and a J-beta primer mix characterized a second PCR of roughly 6 to 11 cycles. TCRdb reprocessed the 5' RACE reads with MiXCR, giving one entry per CDR3 protein. The sample carries under 800,000 distinct CDR3 sequences, approximately 43% recorded once. Of note for this clonotype: What it binds is not known.

From germline, CDR1 is SGHTA and CDR2 FQGNSA. The CDR3 runs to 15 residues. J lost 5 bases, V lost 1 base, and 4 bases had no gene match. Researchers report isolating at least 6 million PBMCs per sample. The chain is built from TRBV7-2 and TRBJ2-3, with TRBD2 identical over 9 bases. The sample taken for sequencing was blood. The clonotype was recovered from a woman aged 55-70 years in good health. CDR3 sequence: CASSLDLAGRDTQYF. The CDR3 DNA is TGTGCCAGCAGCTTAGATCTAGCGGGGCGAGATACGCAGTATTTT.